This T cell receptor beta chain was recovered during a study of OX40 agonist ivuxolimab in advanced cancers. Looking at the study overall: Ivuxolimab, which targeted the costimulatory receptor OX40 (CD134), was an agonistic, fully human IgG2 monoclonal antibody. Intravenous ivuxolimab was administered to patients every 2 weeks at six dose levels: 0.01, 0.1, 0.3, 1.5, 3 and 10 mg/kg. The dose-escalation cohort was around 83% male with a mean age of about 65 years, ranging from about 20 to 85. The purpose of peripheral TCRbeta sequencing was to test whether ivuxolimab changed TCR sequence diversity and led to clonal T-cell expansion. Patients were allowed to have had prior anti-PD-1, anti-PD-L1 or anti-CTLA-4 therapy, and approximately 40% of the dose-escalation patients had previously received checkpoint inhibitors. The paper reports the monotherapy dose-escalation portion (N = 52 patients) of the phase I ivuxolimab trial. Among the 52 dose-escalation patients, some 19 had hepatocellular carcinoma, roughly 15 melanoma, 9 renal cell carcinoma and 9 head and neck cancer. Partial responses were achieved by three dose-escalation patients, of whom one had hepatocellular carcinoma and two had cutaneous melanoma. Study-wide conclusions, independent of this receptor: Partial responders in the 0.1-3.0 mg/kg groups had among the lowest normalized peripheral clonal expansion, especially among CD8+ T cells. Low levels of normalized T-cell clonal expansion were also seen in some nonresponding patients. At doses from 0.1 to 3.0 mg/kg, clonal expansion was seen in both CD4+ and CD8+ blood T cells between baseline and week 6. Antigen specificity was not determined for the clonally expanded peripheral T cells. After ivuxolimab, more expanded clones were found on average in CD8+ T cells than in CD4+ T cells.

Trimming removed 5 bases from V and 4 bases from J, leaving 12 bases between the germline ends. The CDR3 covers 13 residues, taking in both the cysteine and the phenylalanine. The only DNA kept is the CDR3, 39 bases in frame from the first base. Taken from the germline V gene, the CDR1 and CDR2 loops are SGHRS and YFSETQ. Patients with autoimmune disease history or receiving systemic immunosuppression were excluded from the trial. Peripheral blood for TCR sequencing was collected from all dose cohorts at baseline, on cycle 4 day 1, and on cycle 7 day 1. The samples were taken from a phase I, first-in-human, multicenter, open-label dose-escalation trial of ivuxolimab. Adults with locally advanced or metastatic head and neck squamous cell, hepatocellular, melanoma or renal cell carcinoma were enrolled in the trial. Before TCR sequencing, CD4+ T cells and CD8+ T cells were sorted from peripheral blood as separate populations.

Note on this clone: It has no known antigen specificity. No base qualities exist here, and no much larger clone lies one base off it.

Genomic DNA was isolated from the sorted cells so that the TCRbeta CDR3 region could be sequenced. TCRbeta CDR3 regions were sequenced using the immunoSEQ Assay. TCRdb took over this immuneACCESS table, retaining in-frame rearrangements with V and J assigned. Such tables are incomplete; in checked studies, under half of the missing clones stem from an unresolved V gene, and the remainder is unexplained. The table for this sample lists fewer than 85,000 clones; roughly 85% of them were counted only once. The ten largest clones represent over 1.5% of the sample. The sequence joins TRBV5-1 to TRBJ1-2; TRBD1 is possibly the D segment (5 matching bases). This clonotype was obtained from an adult with an advanced solid tumor such as melanoma, head and neck, liver or kidney cancer. This material consisted of CD4+ or CD8+ T cells sorted from blood, taken in a trial of the OX40 agonist ivuxolimab. The CDR3 protein: CASRGDSFYGYTF. The nucleotide sequence is TGCGCCAGCAGGGGAGACAGCTTCTATGGCTACACCTTC.